This T cell receptor (beta chain) was observed in a study of blood T cell repertoires in COVID-19. In the study overall: There were acute and convalescent COVID-19 samples, and they came from the United States, Italy and Spain. The cDNA or gDNA used as material had been derived from T cells, B-cell-depleted T cells, or PBMCs.

V shed 2 bases and J shed 4 bases, with 9 bases lying between them. This CDR3 region has 12 residues. Germline CDR1 and CDR2: GTSNPN and SVGIG (reference sequence). Profiled with immunoSEQ multiplex PCR; TCRdb holds only in-frame clones, not every one. The sample has a few hundred thousand clones, around nine tenths seen once. The sequencing sample was made of peripheral blood. This receptor was taken from a man aged 35-49 years who had recovered from COVID-19. The chain has TRBV30 and TRBJ2-7; D gene uncertain. CDR3 coding DNA: TGTGCCTGGAGTCCGGGTGGGTACGAGCAGTACTTC. This sequence encodes CAWSPGGYEQYF. The whole variable domain, filled in from reference TRBV30 and TRBJ2-7, reads SQTIHQWPATLVQPVGSPLSLECTVEGTSNPNLYWYRQAAGRGLQLLFYSVGIGQISSEVPQNLSASRPQDRQFILSSKKLLLSDSGFYLCAWSPGGYEQYFGPGTRLTVT.